This TCR beta chain was sequenced for a study of siplizumab effects on memory and regulatory T cells (dated by TCRdb to the late 2010s). Regarding the research as a whole: The study looked at the effect of siplizumab, an anti-CD2 antibody, on alloreactive T-cell subsets in allogeneic mixed lymphocyte reactions made from human PBMCs.

Receptor libraries were prepared by the immunoSEQ multiplex PCR assay. Around 94,000 TCR templates per sample were assayed on the deep sequencing platform. Genomic DNA extracted from sorted T cells was the material used for TCRbeta CDR3 sequencing. Per the source publication's procedure: The R programming language was used for clonal analysis of the TCRbeta CDR3 data. Unstimulated samples were compared with post-reaction CFSE-low samples to define alloreactive CD4+ and CD8+ clones. By matching sequences to the repertoires of sorted unstimulated Treg and non-Treg cells, each alloreactive CD4+ clone was assigned a regulatory or non-regulatory origin. The table comes from immuneACCESS by way of TCRdb, which keeps in-frame sequences with V and J called. Part of the clones is missing from these tables; in studies checked, under half for an unresolved V gene and the rest for unknown reasons. The D gene and trimming were derived from the DNA, and the V and J assignments and clone size from that table. The sample table records some 96,000 clones; approximately 94% of these occur just once. Over 1% of the sample is held by the ten biggest clonotypes.

Counted from cysteine to phenylalanine, this CDR3 has 14 amino acids. Here the CDR3 DNA is all that survives: 42 bases in frame from base 1. The V end gives up 4 bases and the J end 6 bases, leaving 7 bases in the junction not matched to a gene. The germline V gene specifies SGHRS as CDR1 and YFSETQ as CDR2. General conclusions and limits of the study: Roughly 75-97% of proliferating CD4+ or CD8+ clones could not be assigned a naive or memory phenotype. The cumulative frequency of alloreactive sequences traceable to unstimulated CD4+ memory T cells was significantly reduced by siplizumab. Among mappable alloreactive CD4+ clones, the Treg-derived fraction averaged around 70% with siplizumab versus approximately 27% in control reactions. Because sequences below about 10^-5 frequency were poorly captured, only a minor fraction of alloreactive clones could be mapped to unstimulated subsets. Unstimulated naive T cells appeared more diverse than memory T cells, and naive cells seemed to contribute substantially to the alloresponse. Whether proliferating Tregs from siplizumab cultures actually had suppressive function was not functionally confirmed.

Sorted unstimulated T cells and proliferating T cells recovered from mixed lymphocyte reactions were subjected to TCRbeta CDR3 sequencing. Fresh whole blood from fewer than 11 HLA-typed healthy donors was used to isolate PBMCs. To map where alloreactive clones came from, CD4+ non-regulatory T cells in the unstimulated state were FACS-sorted. Of note for this clone: Its antigen is not yet known. Base-call qualities are not available, and no considerably larger clone is one nucleotide away.

The source material was non-Treg CD4+ T cells sorted from blood. In the paper's terms, the cell subset or site label means: FACS-sorted unstimulated CD4+ non-regulatory T cells. This TCR derives from a human donor in good health. The sequence links TRBV5-1 to TRBJ2-1; 7 bases in between match TRBD1. The DNA sequence is given as TGCGCCAGCAGCGACCCGACAGGGAGCAATGAGCAGTTCTTC. The resulting protein is CASSDPTGSNEQFF.